These 30 T cell receptor beta chains share one sample of origin, sequenced in a study of T-cell reconstitution after alpha-beta-depleted transplantation in children. Preparing the TCRbeta library involved the use of unique molecular identifiers. TCRdb independently ran MiXCR on the PCR reads; one entry per CDR3 protein. The sample holds 260,000 or so distinct CDR3 sequences; 12% are singletons and the top ten take approximately 2.9%. The material sequenced was PBMCs from the stem cell graft donor, taken from the stem cell graft. The receptors come from a human donor who donated a stem cell graft to a child with acute lymphoblastic leukemia.

In its sample, this clonotype was seen many times. V is TRBV19 and J is TRBJ1-5; TRBD1 matches at 7 bases. The CDR3 has 15 amino acids. Germline V gene sequence: CDR1 LNHDA, CDR2 SQIVND (reference sequence). J was trimmed by 3 bases and V by 4 bases; bases with no gene match: 6. The CDR3 region is CASSTRDSFNQPQHF. CDR3 nucleotides: TGTGCCAGTAGTACCCGGGACAGTTTCAATCAGCCCCAGCATTTT.

This rearrangement joins TRBV6-1 to TRBJ2-7; 7 positions match TRBD1. Germline V gene sequence: CDR1 MNHNS, CDR2 SASEGT. Losses at the gene ends were 5 bases for V and 6 bases for J; bases not matched to a gene: 10. The CDR3 runs to 14 residues. The CDR3 is CASSRQGPFPEQYF. In nucleotides, the CDR3 is TGTGCCAGCAGTCGACAGGGCCCCTTCCCCGAGCAGTACTTC.

This clonotype has at least ten counts. The rearrangement uses TRBV20-1 and TRBJ2-1, with D unclear. V lost 0 bases and J 3 bases, leaving 6 bases between the germline ends. CDR3 length equals 13 residues. The germline V gene has CDR1 DFQATT and CDR2 SNEGSKA (reference sequence). The CDR3: CSAREPGYNEQFF. CDR3 in DNA: TGCAGTGCTAGAGAGCCCGGCTACAATGAGCAGTTCTTC.

This clonotype was seen many times. The chain carries TRBV29-1 and TRBJ2-7, with D possibly being TRBD2 (5 bases). V was shortened by 6 bases and J by 1 base, with 19 bases between the two germline ends. The CDR3 runs to 15 residues. From germline, CDR1 is SQVTM and CDR2 ANQGSEA. The CDR3 DNA reads TGCAGCGTCGGAGTACATCGGGGTACTTCCTACGAGCAGTACTTC. Protein sequence: CSVGVHRGTSYEQYF.

This clonotype showed up just a few times. This chain connects TRBV7-3 to TRBJ2-3, with 8 positions matching TRBD2. The length of the CDR3 is 15 residues. V dropped 5 bases and J dropped 3; count of bases not matched to a gene: 7. Germline CDR1 reads SGHTA; CDR2 reads FQGTGA. This chain's CDR3 is CASSPSGSLTDTQYF. CDR3 coding DNA: TGTGCCAGCAGCCCGAGCGGGAGTCTTACAGATACGCAGTATTTT.

This clonotype has ten or more counts. The chain links TRBV5-1 to TRBJ2-3; 8 bases agree with TRBD2. Trimming took 0 bases from V and 2 from J; bases not matched to a gene: 8. CDR3 length equals 17 residues. CDR1 and CDR2 from the germline V gene are SGHRS and YFSETQ. The CDR3 spells CASSLALKRGPTDTQYF. CDR3 sequence (DNA): TGCGCCAGCAGCTTGGCCCTCAAGCGGGGGCCCACAGATACGCAGTATTTT.

The chain recombines TRBV21-1 with TRBJ1-1; TRBD1 was called by the table and not checked on the DNA. TRBV21-1 is listed as a pseudogene. The CDR3 extends over 17 amino acids. In DNA, the CDR3 is TGTGCCAGCATCGTAAGGGGGGGTGGTAACAGGGGCACTGAAGCTTTCTTT. Protein: CASIVRGGGNRGTEAFF.

This clonotype came up many times. The J gene is TRBJ1-2, the V gene TRBV29-1, with unresolved D. Germline V gives CDR1 SQVTM, CDR2 ANQGSEA. The germline V and J ends were trimmed by 1 base and 4 bases, with 7 bases remaining between them. This CDR3 has 12 amino acids. The CDR3 region is CSVEAAGYGYTF. For the CDR3, the DNA is TGCAGCGTTGAAGCAGCGGGCTATGGCTACACCTTC.

The chain combines TRBV7-9 with TRBJ2-3, with unresolved D. Trimming shortened V by 10 bases and J by 2 bases, and 7 bases separated the two germline ends. Germline V gene sequence: CDR1 SEHNR, CDR2 FQNEAQ (reference sequence). This CDR3 has 11 amino acids. CDR3: CATRNTDTQYF. CDR3 sequence (DNA): TGTGCCACCCGAAACACAGATACGCAGTATTTT.

This clonotype was picked up a small number of times. The J gene is TRBJ2-5, the V gene TRBV6-1; 7 positions match TRBD2. This CDR3 has 16 residues. Unmatched junction bases numbered 16, after V lost 7 bases and J lost 5 bases. Germline-derived CDR1 and CDR2 are MNHNS and SASEGT. CDR3 DNA sequence: TGTGCCAGCACCTCAGGGAGGGGCCGACGACGCGAGACCCAGTACTTC. Encoded protein: CASTSGRGRRRETQYF.

The rearrangement links TRBV6-1 to TRBJ1-6; tentatively, D is TRBD1 (5 bases). V was clipped by 6 bases and J by 3 bases, with 15 bases between them. The CDR3 totals 16 residues. Germline V gives CDR1 MNHNS, CDR2 SASEGT. In nucleotides, the CDR3 is TGTGCCAGCAGCCGCGGGGGGGTCAGCTATAATTCACCCCTCCACTTT. Translation gives CASSRGGVSYNSPLHF.

This clonotype has at least ten counts. J is TRBJ2-3 and V is TRBV5-6; D perhaps matches TRBD2 (6 bases). Trimming shortened V by 3 bases and J by 6 bases, and 14 bases separated the two germline ends. The CDR3 contains 14 residues. The germline V gene has CDR1 SGHDT and CDR2 YYEEEE. CDR3 sequence reads: CASSYGGGVDTQYF. DNA for the CDR3: TGTGCCAGCAGCTACGGGGGTGGGGTGGATACGCAGTATTTT. Full variable domain (rest looked up from reference TRBV5-6 and TRBJ2-3): DAGVTQSPTHLIKTRGQQVTLRCSPKSGHDTVSWYQQALGQGPQFIFQYYEEEERQRGNFPDRFSGHQFPNYSSELNVNALLLGDSALYLCASSYGGGVDTQYFGPGTRLTVL.

This clonotype has at least ten counts. The V gene is TRBV20-1, the J gene TRBJ2-1; 9 bases are shared with TRBD1. Germline loops: CDR1 DFQATT, CDR2 SNEGSKA (reference sequence). The trim removed 4 bases at V and 8 bases at J, leaving 9 bases unmatched. The CDR3 contains 14 residues. In DNA, the CDR3 is TGCAGTGCTATCAACGGACAGGGGAAGTATGAGCAGTTCTTC. It translates to CSAINGQGKYEQFF.

The V call is TRBV20-1, the J call TRBJ2-2; 9 bases are shared with TRBD1. CDR3 length equals 15 residues. The V and J ends lost 4 bases and 5 bases, in that order; junction bases with no gene match: 8. Germline V CDR1 and CDR2: DFQATT, SNEGSKA (reference sequence). Here the CDR3 reads CSATWDRARTGELFF. CDR3 coding DNA: TGCAGTGCTACGTGGGACAGGGCTAGGACCGGGGAGCTGTTTTTT.

At least ten counts were recorded for this clonotype. CDR3 sequence reads: CASIPPDRNTGELFF. The CDR3 DNA reads as TGTGCCAGCATCCCTCCGGACAGAAACACCGGGGAGCTGTTTTTT. The rearrangement uses TRBV12-3 or TRBV12-4 and TRBJ2-2, with a possible D match to TRBD1 (6 bases). This CDR3 region has 15 residues. The ends were cut back, 7 bases at V and 2 bases at J, with 14 bases in the middle.

This clonotype was picked up many times. The chain employs TRBV12-3 or TRBV12-4 and TRBJ2-3, with 11 bases lining up with TRBD2. The CDR3 contains 14 residues. The V gene end was trimmed by 5 bases and the J gene end by 9 bases; junction bases not matched to a gene: 7. The CDR3 DNA sequence: TGTGCCAGCAGTAGACTAGCGGGGACCCGAACGCAGTATTTT. It is translated as CASSRLAGTRTQYF.

This clonotype was seen repeatedly, ten times or more. The V gene is TRBV20-1, the J gene TRBJ1-6; TRBD1 aligns across 9 bases. V lost 5 bases and J lost 2; bases outside the gene matches: 7. This CDR3 is 16 amino acids long. CDR1 and CDR2 from the germline V gene are DFQATT and SNEGSKA (reference sequence). CDR3 sequence reads: CSAPRQGEPYNSPLHF. DNA of the CDR3: TGCAGTGCTCCGCGACAGGGGGAGCCCTATAATTCACCCCTCCACTTT.

The sample holds many counts of this clonotype. The chain has TRBV20-1 and TRBJ1-1, with 10 bases lining up with TRBD1. Germline assignment: CDR1 DFQATT and CDR2 SNEGSKA (reference sequence). CDR3 length equals 16 residues. V shed 2 bases, J shed 1 base, and the junction held 7 bases outside the gene matches. The CDR3 DNA reads as TGCAGTGCTAGATCGGGACAGGGGTTCGCGAACACTGAAGCTTTCTTT. It encodes CSARSGQGFANTEAFF.

The genes are TRBV4-2 and TRBJ1-2; D unclear. The CDR3 length is 12 residues. Germline CDR1 is LGHNA and CDR2 is YNFKEQ. V was shortened by 10 bases and J by 9 bases, with 18 bases between the two germline ends. The CDR3 region is CAMGRRFLCYTF. CDR3 DNA sequence: TGTGCCATGGGCCGAAGGTTCCTCTGCTACACCTTC.

In this sample, this clonotype turned up many times. The V and J genes are TRBV7-9 and TRBJ2-1; D is unresolved. Germline CDR1 SEHNR, CDR2 FQNEAQ (reference sequence). V gave up 5 bases and J gave up 0 bases, with 11 bases separating them. This CDR3 has 15 residues. CDR3 residues: CASSPEMSSYNEQFF. The CDR3, as DNA: TGTGCCAGCAGCCCAGAGATGAGCTCCTACAATGAGCAGTTCTTC.

At least ten counts were recorded for this clonotype. Written as DNA, the CDR3 is TGTGCCAGCACTGCAGGGGGCCGAGCTGAAGCTTTCTTT. Protein sequence: CASTAGGRAEAFF. The chain employs TRBV3-1 and TRBJ1-1, with 8 bases fitting TRBD1. From germline, CDR1 is LGHDT and CDR2 YNNKEL (reference sequence). The CDR3 runs to 13 residues. Unmatched junction bases numbered 7, after V lost 7 bases and J lost 6 bases.

This clonotype was observed at least ten times. CDR3 nucleotides: TGTGCCAGCAGCCGATTAGAAGGGGCTTATGGAAACACCATATATTTT. Translation gives CASSRLEGAYGNTIYF. V and J are TRBV7-6 and TRBJ1-3; a weak D match, TRBD1 (5 bases). V was cut by 5 bases and J by 3 bases, with 17 bases left in between. CDR1 SGHVS and CDR2 FNYEAQ come from the germline V gene. The CDR3 length is 16 residues.

This clonotype came up many times. The chain has TRBV12-3 or TRBV12-4 and TRBJ2-7; 8 nucleotides agree with TRBD1. This CDR3 is built from 14 residues. J was trimmed by 2 bases and V by 5 bases; bases with no gene match: 5. The CDR3 nucleotides are TGTGCCAGCAGTCGGACAGGGTGGACCTACGAGCAGTACTTC. Translating gives CASSRTGWTYEQYF.

This clonotype was picked up many times. V usage is TRBV9 and J usage is TRBJ2-1; 9 bases agree with TRBD2. Germline V gene data show CDR1 as SGDLS and CDR2 as YYNGEE. The CDR3 sequence is 17 residues long. V lost 4 bases and J lost 8; bases outside the gene matches: 16. The CDR3 DNA reads TGTGCCAGCAGCCTAAGGGCGGGGGGGCCTAATTCGTATGAGCAGTTCTTC. Its translation is CASSLRAGGPNSYEQFF.

This clonotype appeared many times. The rearrangement uses TRBV12-3 or TRBV12-4 and TRBJ2-7; 9 nucleotides match TRBD2. Unmatched junction bases numbered 9, after V lost 8 bases and J lost 4 bases. This CDR3 comprises 14 residues. CDR3 DNA sequence: TGTGCCAGCGGGCTAGCGGGACGAGGGTACGAGCAGTACTTC. Its translation is CASGLAGRGYEQYF.

Ten or more counts support this clonotype. The chain employs TRBV11-2 and TRBJ1-4; D is unresolved. The CDR3 is made up of 14 amino acids. Trimming pared 0 bases from V and 6 bases from J, leaving 8 bases between. Germline CDR1 SGHAT, CDR2 FQNNGV. CDR3 residues: CASSLDATDEKLFF. The CDR3 nucleotides are TGTGCCAGCAGCTTAGATGCGACTGATGAAAAACTGTTTTTT.

This clonotype came up many times. The V call is TRBV5-1, the J call TRBJ2-7; D is perhaps TRBD1 (6 bases). Germline V gene data show CDR1 as SGHRS and CDR2 as YFSETQ. Trimming pared 0 bases from V and 7 bases from J, leaving 14 bases between. This CDR3 comprises 14 residues. The CDR3 sequence: CASSLVTGLGEQYF. As DNA, the CDR3 is TGCGCCAGCAGCTTGGTAACAGGGCTTGGGGAGCAGTACTTC. Drawing the rest from reference TRBV5-1 and TRBJ2-7, the complete variable domain is KAGVTQTPRYLIKTRGQQVTLSCSPISGHRSVSWYQQTPGQGLQFLFEYFSETQRNKGNFPGRFSGRQFSNSRSEMNVSTLELGDSALYLCASSLVTGLGEQYFGPGTRLTVT.

Ten or more counts support this clonotype. The chain carries TRBV4-2 and TRBJ2-1; 10 positions agree with TRBD2. Germline lookup yields CDR1 LGHNA and CDR2 YNFKEQ. This CDR3 is 17 amino acids long. Germline trimming cut 0 bases from V and 7 bases from J; bases unmatched to any gene: 9. The CDR3 nucleotides are TGTGCCAGCAGCCAAGATGGTAGCGGGAGGACGAGGAATGAGCAGTTCTTC. This gives the protein CASSQDGSGRTRNEQFF.

This clonotype came up many times. The genes are TRBV19 and TRBJ1-1, with no clear D. V lost 5 bases to trimming and J lost 8 bases, with 15 bases between them. The germline CDR1 and CDR2 sequences are LNHDA and SQIVND (reference sequence). This CDR3 contains 13 residues. The CDR3 is CASSEGSTPEAFF. DNA of the CDR3: TGTGCCAGTAGTGAGGGTTCCACCCCAGAAGCTTTCTTT.

The chain has TRBV19 and TRBJ1-5, with a possible D match to TRBD1 (5 bases). Between the trimmed V and J ends, which lost 2 bases and 7 bases, there was a span of 15 bases. This CDR3 comprises 15 residues. CDR1 and CDR2 (germline): LNHDA, SQIVND (reference sequence). CDR3 sequence: CASSIMSGQGQPQHF. For the CDR3, the DNA is TGTGCCAGTAGTATAATGTCGGGGCAAGGGCAGCCCCAGCATTTT.